The rows below give T cell receptor beta chains drawn from one sample of a study of cytomegalovirus exposure and HLA in healthy donors. Profiling relied on immunoSEQ multiplex PCR, and the TCRdb table lists in-frame clones only, not all of them. The table includes some 130,000 clones, roughly 78% detected once. Sequenced material: PBMCs. Receptor source: a man in his forties or fifties in good health and CMV-seropositive. The CDR3 runs from the conserved cysteine through the conserved F or W. The order of the fields is V gene, clone size, J gene, D gene, CDR3 protein, CDR3 DNA. A D gene is named only where the DNA matches it firmly. A clone size is listed for some rows: how often the clone was seen (once, few, many), or a class if it is expanded.

v_call: TRBV20-1; clone_size: NA; j_call: TRBJ1-1; d_call: NA; cdr3_aa: CSARRGEAFF; cdr3_nt: TGCAGTGCTAGAAGGGGGGAAGCTTTCTTT
v_call: TRBV5-4; clone_size: few; j_call: TRBJ2-7; d_call: NA; cdr3_aa: CASSVEFYEQYF; cdr3_nt: TGTGCCAGCAGCGTTGAGTTCTACGAGCAGTACTTC
v_call: TRBV10-3; clone_size: NA; j_call: TRBJ2-2; d_call: TRBD1; cdr3_aa: CAISESGTANTGELFF; cdr3_nt: TGTGCCATCAGTGAGTCGGGGACAGCAAACACCGGGGAGCTGTTTTTT
v_call: TRBV11-2; clone_size: NA; j_call: TRBJ1-1; d_call: NA; cdr3_aa: CASSFQQGLTEAFF; cdr3_nt: TGTGCCAGCAGCTTTCAACAGGGCCTCACTGAAGCTTTCTTT
v_call: TRBV15; clone_size: NA; j_call: TRBJ2-4; d_call: NA; cdr3_aa: CATSSVYRVAKNIQYF; cdr3_nt: TGTGCCACCAGCAGCGTGTACAGGGTAGCCAAAAACATTCAGTACTTC
v_call: TRBV11-3; clone_size: NA; j_call: TRBJ2-7; d_call: TRBD1; cdr3_aa: CARTGAPGTGYVEDEQYF; cdr3_nt: TGTGCCAGAACAGGAGCACCCGGGACAGGGTACGTCGAAGACGAGCAGTACTTC
v_call: TRBV2; clone_size: NA; j_call: TRBJ1-5; d_call: NA; cdr3_aa: CASTAGGLSNQPQHF; cdr3_nt: TGTGCCAGCACGGCAGGTGGACTCAGCAATCAGCCCCAGCATTTT
v_call: TRBV9; clone_size: NA; j_call: TRBJ2-2; d_call: TRBD2; cdr3_aa: CASSPQAGAATGELFF; cdr3_nt: TGTGCCAGCAGCCCCCAGGCGGGAGCCGCCACCGGGGAGCTGTTTTTT
v_call: TRBV4-2; clone_size: few; j_call: TRBJ2-3; d_call: NA; cdr3_aa: CASSRELRDTQYF; cdr3_nt: TGTGCCAGCAGCCGCGAACTTAGAGATACGCAGTATTTT
v_call: TRBV29-1; clone_size: NA; j_call: TRBJ2-7; d_call: TRBD1; cdr3_aa: CSVPGTGRGEQYF; cdr3_nt: TGCAGCGTTCCCGGGACAGGGAGAGGCGAGCAGTACTTC
v_call: TRBV5-1; clone_size: once; j_call: TRBJ2-2; d_call: NA; cdr3_aa: CAPRGRRRNTGELFF; cdr3_nt: TGCGCCCCGCGGGGTCGAAGACGGAACACCGGGGAGCTGTTTTTT
v_call: TRBV2; clone_size: NA; j_call: TRBJ2-2; d_call: NA; cdr3_aa: CASNQGNTGELFF; cdr3_nt: TGTGCCAGCAACCAGGGGAACACCGGGGAGCTGTTTTTT
v_call: TRBV4-1; clone_size: NA; j_call: TRBJ1-1; d_call: NA; cdr3_aa: CASSPKLAGMNTEAFF; cdr3_nt: TGCGCCAGCAGCCCGAAATTGGCAGGGATGAACACTGAAGCTTTCTTT
v_call: TRBV6-1; clone_size: NA; j_call: TRBJ1-3; d_call: NA; cdr3_aa: CASSGLGGTEGNTIYF; cdr3_nt: TGTGCCAGCAGTGGCCTTGGGGGGACTGAGGGAAACACCATATATTTT
v_call: TRBV5-1; clone_size: NA; j_call: TRBJ2-1; d_call: TRBD1; cdr3_aa: CASSLVGDSSYNEQFF; cdr3_nt: TGCGCCAGCAGCTTGGTAGGGGACAGCTCCTACAATGAGCAGTTCTTC
v_call: TRBV5-1; clone_size: NA; j_call: TRBJ1-6; d_call: NA; cdr3_aa: CASSLAGSVNSPLHF; cdr3_nt: TGCGCCAGCAGCTTGGCCGGCAGCGTTAATTCACCCCTCCACTTT
v_call: TRBV4-2; clone_size: NA; j_call: TRBJ1-1; d_call: NA; cdr3_aa: CASSQDRGLSTEAFF; cdr3_nt: TGTGCCAGCAGCCAAGACCGGGGGTTGAGTACTGAAGCTTTCTTT
v_call: TRBV11-2; clone_size: NA; j_call: TRBJ1-1; d_call: NA; cdr3_aa: CASSQSKTEAFF; cdr3_nt: TGTGCCAGCAGCCAAAGCAAGACTGAAGCTTTCTTT
v_call: TRBV6-5; clone_size: few; j_call: TRBJ1-1; d_call: TRBD1; cdr3_aa: CASSADRPTEAFF; cdr3_nt: TGTGCCAGCAGTGCGGACAGGCCCACTGAAGCTTTCTTT
v_call: TRBV7-9; clone_size: NA; j_call: TRBJ2-7; d_call: TRBD1; cdr3_aa: CASSSDRGPAYEQYF; cdr3_nt: TGTGCCAGCAGCTCGGACAGGGGACCAGCCTACGAGCAGTACTTC
v_call: TRBV5-1; clone_size: NA; j_call: TRBJ2-3; d_call: TRBD2; cdr3_aa: CARQSGMPTDTQYF; cdr3_nt: TGCGCCAGACAGAGCGGGATGCCCACAGATACGCAGTATTTT
v_call: TRBV29-1; clone_size: few; j_call: TRBJ1-1; d_call: TRBD1; cdr3_aa: CSVETDRVNTEAFF; cdr3_nt: TGCAGCGTTGAGACGGACAGGGTGAACACTGAAGCTTTCTTT
v_call: TRBV18; clone_size: few; j_call: TRBJ2-1; d_call: TRBD2; cdr3_aa: CASSPSEGGPVNEQFF; cdr3_nt: TGTGCCAGCTCACCATCCGAGGGAGGGCCTGTTAATGAGCAGTTCTTC
v_call: TRBV27; clone_size: few; j_call: TRBJ2-3; d_call: TRBD2; cdr3_aa: CASSLSGATSTDTQYF; cdr3_nt: TGTGCCAGCAGTCTCAGCGGGGCCACTAGCACAGATACGCAGTATTTT
v_call: TRBV27; clone_size: NA; j_call: TRBJ1-1; d_call: NA; cdr3_aa: CASFFVRSLNTEAFF; cdr3_nt: TGTGCCAGCTTCTTTGTACGGTCCCTGAACACTGAAGCTTTCTTT
v_call: TRBV4-1; clone_size: NA; j_call: TRBJ1-6; d_call: TRBD1; cdr3_aa: CASSQERTGGISPLHF; cdr3_nt: TGCGCCAGCAGCCAAGAAAGGACAGGGGGGATTTCACCCCTCCACTTT
v_call: TRBV19; clone_size: NA; j_call: TRBJ1-1; d_call: TRBD1; cdr3_aa: CASSVPRTGGAKAFF; cdr3_nt: TGTGCCAGTAGTGTCCCAAGGACAGGGGGAGCAAAAGCTTTCTTT
v_call: TRBV7-8; clone_size: NA; j_call: TRBJ2-7; d_call: NA; cdr3_aa: CASSLGWGAYEQYF; cdr3_nt: TGTGCCAGCAGCTTAGGCTGGGGGGCCTACGAGCAGTACTTC
v_call: TRBV6-1; clone_size: NA; j_call: TRBJ1-4; d_call: NA; cdr3_aa: CASSVRDRGSATNEKLFF; cdr3_nt: TGTGCCAGCAGTGTGCGGGACCGAGGGTCTGCAACTAATGAAAAACTGTTTTTT
v_call: TRBV7-2; clone_size: NA; j_call: TRBJ2-7; d_call: TRBD1; cdr3_aa: CASRSGQPSYEQYF; cdr3_nt: TGTGCCAGCAGGTCGGGACAGCCCTCCTACGAGCAGTACTTC
v_call: TRBV2; clone_size: NA; j_call: TRBJ2-2; d_call: TRBD2; cdr3_aa: CASSQPSGYANTGELFF; cdr3_nt: TGTGCCAGCAGTCAGCCTAGCGGATACGCGAACACCGGGGAGCTGTTTTTT